This T cell receptor (beta chain) was identified in a study of blood T cell repertoires in COVID-19. Overall study context: The United States, Italy and Spain were the sources of the acute and convalescent COVID-19 samples. Sources were T cells, B-cell-depleted T cells, or PBMCs; the material itself was cDNA or gDNA.

The CDR3 runs 15 residues. V lost 6 bases and J lost 4; bases outside the gene matches: 12. In germline, CDR1 is MDHEN, CDR2 SYDVKM. Per the original methods: Counts of nucleated cells, estimated from reference gene primer amplification, were obtained. TCRdb keeps only in-frame clones here, not all; method: immunoSEQ multiplex PCR. The V and J calls and clone size come from that table; D and trimming were worked out from the DNA. The sample records about 480,000 clones, around 89% being singletons. The sequencing input was peripheral blood. The chain links TRBV28 to TRBJ2-7, with 7 bases aligning to TRBD1. The receptor comes from a woman younger than 45 with acute or convalescent COVID-19. This chain's CDR3 is CASSIVTGPPYEQYF. In DNA form, the CDR3 reads TGTGCCAGCAGCATTGTGACAGGGCCCCCTTACGAGCAGTACTTC.